The source of this T cell receptor beta chain is a study of cytomegalovirus exposure and HLA in healthy donors. Study outcomes and limitations: A list of 150 to 200 TCR beta chains associated with cytomegalovirus was given.

The trim removed 2 bases at V and 6 bases at J, leaving 5 bases unmatched. Germline V gene sequence: CDR1 MDHEN, CDR2 SYDVKM. This CDR3 spans 15 amino acids. As regards this clone: Its antigen is unidentified.

The data were produced by immunoSEQ multiplex PCR, yet TCRdb's version contains in-frame clones alone and is incomplete. The sample lists hundreds of thousands of clones, approximately 87% occurring once. This chain connects TRBV28 to TRBJ2-2, with 8 bases matching TRBD1. The clonotype was recovered from a young man in good health and CMV-seronegative. Sequencing was carried out using PBMCs. The CDR3: CASSLTGGSAGELFF. CDR3 sequence (DNA): TGTGCCAGCAGTTTAACAGGGGGTAGCGCCGGGGAGCTGTTTTTT.